This T cell receptor beta chain is from a study of shared T cell receptors in the human thymus. The V gene end was trimmed by 4 bases and the J gene end by 6 bases; junction bases not matched to a gene: 4. Per the germline V gene, CDR1 is LGHNA and CDR2 is YNFKEQ. The CDR3 contains 15 residues. Sequencing was performed with immunoSEQ multiplex PCR; in TCRdb, only in-frame clones are kept and a portion is missing. The table lists approximately 730,000 clones, 70% to 90% of them singletons. This same sample was also taken into another study, of human thymus T cells. From that second work: From resections taken during corrective heart surgery, the thymus tissue was obtained.

V gene TRBV4-2 combines with J gene TRBJ2-3; the match to TRBD2 covers 13 bases. The sequenced sample was thymocytes. The sequence was obtained from a girl less than two years old with a congenital heart defect. The CDR3, as DNA: TGTGCCAGCAGCCTGGGACTAGCGGGGTGGGATACGCAGTATTTT. It specifies CASSLGLAGWDTQYF.